This is a list of T cell receptor beta chains from one sample in a study of T cell changes during pregnancy in multiple sclerosis. Assay: immunoSEQ multiplex PCR; the TCRdb copy retains only in-frame clones and omits some. The sample yields tens of thousands of clones, 90% to 95% seen once. The sequencing here drew on CD8+ T cells from peripheral blood mononuclear cells, taken before pregnancy. All receptors come from a female donor with multiple sclerosis, enrolled in a pregnancy study. The CDR3 runs from the conserved cysteine through the conserved F or W. Fields, in order: J gene, clone size, V gene, D gene, CDR3 DNA, CDR3 protein. A D gene is named only where the DNA matches it firmly. A clone size is listed for some rows: how often the clone was seen (once, few, many), or a class if it is expanded.

TRBJ2-7	-	TRBV6-1	-	TGTGCCAGCAGTGCCCGAACAGGGATGGACTCCTACGAGCAGTACTTC	CASSARTGMDSYEQYF
TRBJ1-1	-	TRBV5-1	TRBD1	TGCGCCAGCAGCTCCCTAGACAGGGGAGGCACTGAAGCTTTCTTT	CASSSLDRGGTEAFF
TRBJ2-1	-	TRBV19	-	TGTGCCAGTCTTAACAGGGCATGGGGCAATGAGCAGTTCTTC	CASLNRAWGNEQFF
TRBJ1-2	-	TRBV7-8	-	TGTGCCAGCAGCTTAGAGGGGCTGGGGCGTCCCCACTATGGCTACACCTTC	CASSLEGLGRPHYGYTF
TRBJ1-1	-	TRBV5-1	-	TGCGCCAGCAGCTCCCGGGCAGGGACAAACACTGAAGCTTTCTTT	CASSSRAGTNTEAFF
TRBJ2-2	-	TRBV9	-	TGTGCCAGCAGCCCCAGCGGAGTGGCCACCGGGGAGCTGTTTTTT	CASSPSGVATGELFF
TRBJ2-1	once	TRBV5-1	-	TGCGCCAGCAGCTCGGACTACTCCTACAATGAGCAGTTCTTC	CASSSDYSYNEQFF
TRBJ2-7	-	TRBV30	-	TGTGCCTGGAGTATAGCGGCCGAGCAGTACTTC	CAWSIAAEQYF
TRBJ2-3	once	TRBV27	TRBD2	TGTGCCAGCAGTCTCGGGACTAGCGGGGCAGATACGCAGTATTTT	CASSLGTSGADTQYF
TRBJ2-5	-	TRBV11-3	-	TGTGCCAGCAGCTTATCCAGTCAAGAGACCCAGTACTTC	CASSLSSQETQYF
TRBJ2-1	-	TRBV11-3	TRBD1	TGTGCCAGCAGCTTGACAGGGTCCTACAATGAGCAGTTCTTC	CASSLTGSYNEQFF
TRBJ1-1	-	TRBV19	-	TGTGCCAGTAGTATAGGGCCAAACACTGAAGCTTTCTTT	CASSIGPNTEAFF
TRBJ2-2	-	TRBV19	TRBD1	TGTGCCAGTAGTCTAGGGACAGCGAACACCGGGGAGCTGTTTTTT	CASSLGTANTGELFF
TRBJ1-1	-	TRBV30	-	TGTGCCTGGAGTGTCATGAACACTGAAGCTTTCTTT	CAWSVMNTEAFF
TRBJ2-7	-	TRBV6-5	TRBD1	TGTGCCAGCAGTTACTCGACAGGGAGCTCCTACGAGCAGTACTTC	CASSYSTGSSYEQYF
TRBJ2-7	-	TRBV2	-	TGTGCCAGCAGTGAATCCCCGCGACCGGGCTACGAGCAGTACTTC	CASSESPRPGYEQYF
TRBJ1-2	-	TRBV6-6	-	TGTGCCAGCAGTTATAATGAGGATGGCTACACCTTC	CASSYNEDGYTF
TRBJ2-7	-	TRBV7-2	-	TGTGCCAGCAGCTTGGGGCTGATCTACGAGCAGTACTTC	CASSLGLIYEQYF
TRBJ2-1	-	TRBV2	TRBD1	TGTGCCAGCAGTAGTATTCCGGGACAGGCCTACAATGAGCAGTTCTTC	CASSSIPGQAYNEQFF
TRBJ2-7	-	TRBV2	TRBD1	TGTGCCAGTCGGGACAGGGCCTACGAGCAGTACTTC	CASRDRAYEQYF
TRBJ2-1	-	TRBV4-3	TRBD2	TGCGCCAGCAGCCAAGGACTAGCGGACCAACTATTGGACAATGAGCAGTTCTTC	CASSQGLADQLLDNEQFF
TRBJ2-7	-	TRBV7-9	TRBD2	TGTGCCAGCAGCCCGGGGGGGTCCTACGAGCAGTACTTC	CASSPGGSYEQYF
TRBJ2-1	-	TRBV5-4	TRBD1	TGTGCCAGCAGCAGAAGACAGGGTAGCTCCTACAATGAGCAGTTCTTC	CASSRRQGSSYNEQFF
TRBJ2-7	once	TRBV5-5	TRBD2	TGTGCCAGCAGCGTGGGAGGGCCCGACGAGCAGTACTTC	CASSVGGPDEQYF
TRBJ1-1	-	TRBV5-5	TRBD1	TGTGCCAGCAGCTCGCGGACAGGGGGCGTCCGGGACACTGAAGCTTTCTTT	CASSSRTGGVRDTEAFF
TRBJ1-2	-	TRBV9	-	TGTGCCAGCAGCGGCCGGGACACAAACTATGGCTACACCTTC	CASSGRDTNYGYTF
TRBJ2-7	-	TRBV7-8	-	TGTGCCAGCAGCTTAGAAGGGCAGGGCCATTCCTACGAGCAGTACTTC	CASSLEGQGHSYEQYF
TRBJ2-5	-	TRBV7-9	TRBD1	TGTGCCAGCAGCTCCCGGGACAGCCAAGAGACCCAGTACTTC	CASSSRDSQETQYF
TRBJ2-2	-	TRBV19	TRBD2	TGTGCCAGTAGTTCCCGACTAGCGGGGAACACCGGGGAGCTGTTTTTT	CASSSRLAGNTGELFF
TRBJ2-5	-	TRBV5-1	-	TGCGCCAGCAGCCCTTTTACAGGGTTGGAGACCCAGTACTTC	CASSPFTGLETQYF
TRBJ1-2	once	TRBV19	-	TGTGCCAGTAGTATTCGTCAGGGATATGGCTACACCTTC	CASSIRQGYGYTF
TRBJ1-3	-	TRBV5-1	TRBD1	TGCGCCAGCAGCTTAGGAGCGGGACAGGGTAGTGGAAACACCATATATTTT	CASSLGAGQGSGNTIYF
TRBJ1-2	-	TRBV29-1	-	TGCAGCGTTGAAGATCAGACGGACAAGTATGGCTACACCTTC	CSVEDQTDKYGYTF
TRBJ2-7	-	TRBV21-1	-	TGTGCCAGCAGCAAAGGACCGGAGGAGAACTGCGTTTCCTCCTACGAGCAGTACTTC	CASSKGPEENCVSSYEQYF
TRBJ2-7	-	TRBV27	-	TGTGCCAGCAGTTTGGACTCCTACTACGAGCAGTACTTC	CASSLDSYYEQYF
TRBJ2-3	-	TRBV28	-	TGTGCCAGCAAAGAGAGGGTGTACACAGATACGCAGTATTTT	CASKERVYTDTQYF
TRBJ1-1	medium-sized	TRBV21-1	-	TGTGCCAGCACCGGGACAATGAACACTGAAGCTTTCTTT	CASTGTMNTEAFF
TRBJ2-1	-	TRBV9	-	TGTGCCAGCAGCGTAGGCGCGTCTCCCTCCTACAATGAGCAGTTCTTC	CASSVGASPSYNEQFF
TRBJ1-1	once	TRBV7-9	-	TGTGCCAGCAGCCCGGGCGGGCGTACGAGTACTGAAGCTTTCTTT	CASSPGGRTSTEAFF